This T cell receptor beta chain originates from a study of CD8+ T cells in alopecia areata. Study details: Treated patients took oral tofacitinib at 5 to 10 mg twice daily. The study, taken as a whole, reports: Normal skin contains resident alphabeta T cells, and these are also sequenced in scalp samples. Scalp clonality and expanded CD8+ clones among the top 100 showed significant decreases with tofacitinib.

Trimming pared 4 bases from V and 7 bases from J, leaving 9 bases between. The V gene's germline CDR1 is SGHDT and CDR2 YYEEEE. The CDR3 runs to 12 residues. Worth noting for this clone: Its target is unknown.

The treatment was: oral pan-JAK inhibitor, 5-10 mg twice daily. Peripheral blood samples and lesional scalp punch biopsies were obtained from alopecia areata patients. Extraction and reverse transcription of RNA yielded cDNA as the sequencing template. This table comes from immunoSEQ multiplex PCR, and its TCRdb copy is limited to in-frame clones, with some not included. The repertoire holds about 180,000 clones, with 40% to 65% as singletons. The chain has TRBV5-6 and TRBJ2-1; D may match TRBD1 or TRBD2 (5 bases each). The source material was CD8+ T cells sorted from blood, sampled around week 54, from a patient treated with tofacitinib. The receptor's source is a human donor with alopecia areata. This CDR3 is CASSPGPNEQFF. CDR3 nucleotide sequence: TGTGCCAGCAGCCCGGGACCAAATGAGCAGTTCTTC.